This T cell receptor beta chain was profiled in a study of Tregs in tolerant kidney transplant recipients. Broader study findings: Donor-specific Treg expansion exceeded global Treg expansion in tolerant patients, suggesting antigen drive. Findings come from small patient numbers and require larger validation.

A note on this clone: What it recognizes is unknown. Sequencing ends 3 residues short of the CDR3 end; the germline J gene provides the rest.

Trimming at V came to 2 bases and at J to 0 bases, leaving 2 bases not matched to a gene. Germline loops: CDR1 KGHSY, CDR2 FQNENV. CDR3 length equals 17 residues. Generated by immunoSEQ multiplex PCR, the TCRdb table keeps only in-frame clones and is missing some. The sample has about 16,000 clones. Recipients received nonmyeloablative bone marrow transplants from related graft donors, with transient mixed chimerism. CD4+CD25+CD127- Tregs, CD4+CD25- non-Tregs, CD4 and CD8 cells were sorted. This rearrangement joins TRBV16 to TRBJ2-2, with 11 bases matching TRBD1. The sample was CD4+ T cells from blood (PBMCs), taken 12 months after the transplant. This TCR derives from a human patient who received a combined kidney and bone marrow transplant. Some T cells may have originated in the graft donor. Partial CDR3 DNA: TGTGCCAGCAGCCAACGGGGACAGGGGGCGAACACCGGGGAG. It codes for CASSQRGQGANTGE. The CDR3 reads in full as CASSQRGQGANTGELFF.